Each of the 3 T cell receptor beta chains below was sequenced from the same sample in a study of cytomegalovirus exposure and HLA in healthy donors. This PCR relied on a set of 60 Vbeta primers and 13 Jbeta primers. Clones were sequenced by immunoSEQ multiplex PCR, and TCRdb holds only the in-frame ones, with some missing. The sample includes some 200,000 clones, more than 65% of them seen just once. Sequenced material: PBMCs. All receptors derive from a girl aged 5-17 years in good health and CMV-seropositive.

The chain joins TRBV11-2 to TRBJ2-5, with 13 bases lining up with TRBD2. The germline gives CDR1 SGHAT, CDR2 FQNNGV. The ends lost 5 bases at V and 3 bases at J; junction bases unmatched: 6. This CDR3 region has 16 residues. The DNA for the CDR3 is TGTGCCAGCAGCCATCCAGGACTAGCGGGAGAAGAGACCCAGTACTTC. Protein product: CASSHPGLAGEETQYF. The complete variable domain, with remaining parts taken from reference TRBV11-2 and TRBJ2-5, reads EAGVAQSPRYKIIEKRQSVAFWCNPISGHATLYWYQQILGQGPKLLIQFQNNGVVDDSQLPKDRFSAERLKGVDSTLKIQPAKLEDSAVYLCASSHPGLAGEETQYFGPGTRLLVL.

This clone was observed a single time. The chain joins TRBV6-6 to TRBJ1-6; 10 bases agree with TRBD1. There are 16 residues in the CDR3. Germline V gives CDR1 MNHNY, CDR2 SVGAGI (reference sequence). Trimming at V came to 0 bases and at J to 7 bases, leaving 3 bases not matched to a gene. Written as DNA, the CDR3 is TGTGCCAGCAGTTACTCATTGGGACAGGGGAATTCACCCCTCCACTTT. Translation: CASSYSLGQGNSPLHF.

Turning to this clone: A junction end diverges from the germline sequence, so it may reflect a read error. The V gene is TRBV6-5, the J gene TRBJ2-2; 7 positions match TRBD1. CDR3 length equals 14 residues. CDR1 is MNHEY, CDR2 SVGAGI, per germline. The CDR3 DNA sequence: TGTGCCAGCAAGAGGGGGCCCAACATCGGGGAGCTGTTTTTT. This sequence encodes CASKRGPNIGELFF.